This entry is about one TCR beta chain. As yet, its antigen is unknown. The data originate from a study of shared clonotypes between healthy human individuals. Findings and caveats of the study: Some naive CD4 clonotypes, roughly 4.7%, turned up in common across a handful of donors. Rarefaction revealed incomplete sorted-subset sequencing despite large depth.

Sequenced by immunoSEQ multiplex PCR; TCRdb stores in-frame clones only, minus some. This repertoire shows a few million clones, around 95% found once; its top ten account for around 0.13%. The receptor was derived from a man between 18 and 29 years old in good health. Sequenced input: naive CD4+ T cells sorted from blood. The subset is: CD45RA+ positively selected.

As DNA, the CDR3 is TGTGCCAGCAGCCAGGGGAATGAAAAACTGTTTTTT. Its protein is CASSQGNEKLFF. The chain carries TRBV6-6 and TRBJ1-4; a weak D match, TRBD1 (6 bases). V lost 6 bases and J 5 bases, leaving 7 bases between the germline ends. Germline CDR1 MNHNY, CDR2 SVGAGI (reference sequence). The CDR3 covers 12 residues.